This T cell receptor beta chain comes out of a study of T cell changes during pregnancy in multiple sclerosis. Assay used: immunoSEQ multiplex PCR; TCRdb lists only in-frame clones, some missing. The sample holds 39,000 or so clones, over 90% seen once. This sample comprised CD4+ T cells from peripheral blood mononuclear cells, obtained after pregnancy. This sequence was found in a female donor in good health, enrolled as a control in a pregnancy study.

CDR3 DNA sequence: TGTGCCAGCAGAGACACAGGCGTCTATGGCTACACCTTC. It encodes CASRDTGVYGYTF. V usage is TRBV2 and J usage is TRBJ1-2; tentatively, D is TRBD1 (5 bases). This CDR3 spans 13 amino acids. Trimming removed 6 bases at V and 4 bases at J, with 12 bases between. Germline CDR1 is SNHLY and CDR2 is FYNNEI.